The T cell receptor beta chain described here comes from a study of PD-L1 blockade in urothelial cancer. Study-wide background: The patients' atezolizumab therapy, 1,200 mg intravenously every 3 weeks, started in the mid-2010s.

Data came from immunoSEQ multiplex PCR; TCRdb stores just in-frame clones and leaves some out. The table records 100,000 or so clones, about 91% of them present only once. V gave up 4 bases and J gave up 1 base, with 14 bases separating them. Germline V gene sequence: CDR1 SGDLS, CDR2 YYNGEE. CDR3 size: 15 residues. The receptor was isolated from an elderly woman with urothelial cancer. This specimen was PBMCs, taken around atezolizumab (anti-PD-L1) treatment. The chain couples TRBV9 to TRBJ1-1; unclear D gene. The CDR3 nucleotides read TGTGCCAGCAGCCCCCCCCGTTTCGGGAACACTGAAGCTTTCTTT. Translation gives CASSPPRFGNTEAFF.